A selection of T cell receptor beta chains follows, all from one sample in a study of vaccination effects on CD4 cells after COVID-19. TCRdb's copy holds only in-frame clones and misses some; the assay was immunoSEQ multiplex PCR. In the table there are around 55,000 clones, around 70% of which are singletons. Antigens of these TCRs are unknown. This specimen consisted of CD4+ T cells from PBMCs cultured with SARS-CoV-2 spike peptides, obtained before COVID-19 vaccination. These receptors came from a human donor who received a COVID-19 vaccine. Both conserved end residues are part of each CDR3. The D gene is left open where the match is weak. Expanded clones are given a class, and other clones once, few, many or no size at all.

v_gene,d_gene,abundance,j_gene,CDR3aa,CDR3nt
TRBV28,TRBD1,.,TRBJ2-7,CASRGDRGYEQYF,TGTGCCAGCAGAGGGGACAGGGGATACGAGCAGTACTTC
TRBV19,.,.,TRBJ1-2,CASSIDRTANYGYTF,TGTGCCAGTAGTATAGATCGTACAGCTAACTATGGCTACACCTTC
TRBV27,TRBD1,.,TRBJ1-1,CASSTNTGGAGAFF,TGTGCCAGCAGTACAAACACAGGGGGCGCTGGTGCTTTCTTT
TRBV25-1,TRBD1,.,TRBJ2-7,CASQGDSPYEQYF,TGTGCCAGCCAAGGGGACAGCCCATACGAGCAGTACTTC
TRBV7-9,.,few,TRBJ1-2,CASSWGTIDYGYTF,TGTGCCAGCAGCTGGGGGACAATTGACTATGGCTACACCTTC
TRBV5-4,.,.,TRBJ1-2,CASSQFAGGGYTF,TGTGCCAGCAGCCAGTTCGCAGGCGGTGGCTACACCTTC
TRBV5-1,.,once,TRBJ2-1,CASSEVGRGTYNEQFF,TGCGCCAGCAGCGAGGTGGGACGCGGAACCTACAATGAGCAGTTCTTC
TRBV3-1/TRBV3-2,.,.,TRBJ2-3,CASSQGAGGTDTQYF,TGTGCCAGCAGCCAAGGGGCAGGGGGCACAGATACGCAGTATTTT
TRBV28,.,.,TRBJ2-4,CASRQGTNIQYF,TGTGCCAGCAGACAGGGTACAAACATTCAGTACTTC
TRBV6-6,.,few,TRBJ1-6,CASNSGTEYSPLHF,TGTGCCAGCAATTCCGGGACTGAGTATTCACCCCTCCACTTT
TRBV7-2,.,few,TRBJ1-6,CASSSDTNSPLHF,TGTGCCAGCAGCTCGGACACCAATTCACCCCTCCACTTT
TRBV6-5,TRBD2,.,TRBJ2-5,CASSPGRAQYF,TGTGCCAGCAGTCCCGGGAGGGCCCAGTACTTC
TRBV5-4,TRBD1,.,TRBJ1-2,CASSLKGQGTGYTF,TGTGCCAGCAGCTTGAAGGGACAGGGAACTGGCTACACCTTC
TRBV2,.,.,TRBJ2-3,CATQGRRQDTQYF,TGTGCCACCCAGGGGCGGCGGCAAGATACGCAGTATTTT
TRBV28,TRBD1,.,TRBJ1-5,CASSSGQGANQPQHF,TGTGCCAGCAGTTCGGGACAGGGGGCGAATCAGCCCCAGCATTTT
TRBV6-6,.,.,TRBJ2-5,CASSYSTWGETQYF,TGTGCCAGCAGTTACTCTACCTGGGGAGAGACCCAGTACTTC
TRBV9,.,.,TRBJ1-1,CASSPQGTVNTEAFF,TGTGCCAGCAGCCCCCAGGGGACGGTGAACACTGAAGCTTTCTTT
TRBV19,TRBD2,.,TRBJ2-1,CASSASGGYNEQFF,TGTGCCAGTAGTGCTAGCGGTGGCTACAATGAGCAGTTCTTC